The 6 T cell receptor beta chains reported below all come from one sample, sequenced in a study of a mutant IDH1 vaccine in newly diagnosed glioma. Produced via immunoSEQ multiplex PCR; TCRdb's table is partial and in-frame only. Among fewer than 45,000 clones, 80% to 90% were seen once, and the ten largest hold roughly 1.5%. Time point denoted: week 35, safety follow-up. Alongside topical imiquimod, each dose of vaccine comprised 300 ug of mutant IDH1 20-mer peptide. No antigen is known for these receptors. The sequences come from PBMCs, collected from a glioma patient whose treatment included an IDH1 peptide vaccine. The receptors were sampled from a middle-aged man with glioma.

The gene calls are TRBV7-9 and TRBJ1-5; D is ambiguous. Deletions cut 4 bases from V and 3 bases from J, with 10 bases between. Germline CDR1 SEHNR, CDR2 FQNEAQ (reference sequence). The CDR3 has 14 amino acids. In DNA form, the CDR3 reads TGTGCCAGCAGCTCGACGTATAACAATCAGCCCCAGCATTTT. It is translated as CASSSTYNNQPQHF.

The rearrangement uses TRBV4-1 and TRBJ1-1, with 8 bases matching TRBD1. The germline CDR1 and CDR2 sequences are MGHRA and YSYEKL. After removal of 4 bases from V and 2 bases from J, the junction contained 3 bases not matched to a gene. The CDR3 length is 14 residues. As DNA, the CDR3 is TGCGCCAGCAGCCGCGGGACAGGAAACACTGAAGCTTTCTTT. Amino acid sequence: CASSRGTGNTEAFF.

The DNA for the CDR3 is TGTGCCAGCAGTCCCGCCAGGGGTAACATTCAGTACTTC. Translating gives CASSPARGNIQYF. The V call is TRBV28, the J call TRBJ2-4; TRBD1 might be the D (6 bases). Trimming removed 5 bases at V and 7 bases at J, with 12 bases between. Germline V CDR1 and CDR2: MDHEN, SYDVKM. The CDR3 runs 13 residues.

The V gene is TRBV10-1, the J gene TRBJ2-7, with 7 positions matching TRBD1. The CDR3 extends over 13 amino acids. Germline trimming cut 3 bases from V and 3 bases from J; bases unmatched to any gene: 2. CDR1 and CDR2 (germline): WNHNN, SYGVQD (reference sequence). DNA of the CDR3: TGCGCCAGCAGTGATTACAGGGGCTACGAGCAGTACGTC. Amino acids: CASSDYRGYEQYV.

The chain combines TRBV20-1 with TRBJ2-7; no clear D. Deletions cut 2 bases from V and 5 bases from J, with 7 bases between. Looked up from germline, CDR1 is DFQATT and CDR2 is SNEGSKA (reference sequence). The CDR3 runs to 11 residues. Written as DNA, the CDR3 is TGCAGTGCTAGAATGGGGAACGAGCAGTACTTC. It yields the protein CSARMGNEQYF.

CDR3 coding DNA: TGTGCCAGCAGTGAAGAGGGGGAACCCAGGGGAGCTTTCTTT. It yields the protein CASSEEGEPRGAFF. This chain links TRBV6-1 with TRBJ1-1, with D possibly TRBD1 on 6 matching bases. Germline V gene data show CDR1 as MNHNS and CDR2 as SASEGT. Trimming left V 1 base short and J 10 bases short, with 16 bases between. This CDR3 region has 14 residues.